Sequencing of this T cell receptor (beta chain) was carried out in a study of blood T cell repertoires in COVID-19. Across the study: Samples taken during acute and convalescent COVID-19 were collected in the United States, Italy and Spain.

The CDR3 runs 16 residues. From germline, CDR1 is MNHEY and CDR2 SVGAGI. The V and J ends lost 0 bases and 0 bases, in that order; junction bases with no gene match: 5. Per the study methods: It was from reference gene primer amplification that nucleated cell counts were estimated. Profiled with immunoSEQ multiplex PCR; TCRdb holds only in-frame clones, not every one. V, J and clone size are those of that table, while D and trimming were read from the DNA. The top ten hold under 11% of the sample, which has 300,000 to 450,000 clones, around 87% seen once. The origin of this receptor is a woman aged 25 to 39 with COVID-19, enrolled during active disease. V usage is TRBV6-5 and J usage is TRBJ2-7, with 7 nucleotides matching TRBD1. Material: peripheral blood. The DNA of the CDR3 is TGTGCCAGCAGTTACTCTTGGACAGGCGACTCCTACGAGCAGTACTTC. Its protein is CASSYSWTGDSYEQYF.